This T cell receptor beta chain originates from a study of cytomegalovirus exposure and HLA in healthy donors. In the study overall: One earlier analysis, a look at about 179 million T cells, found about 100 million unique TCR beta sequences.

A multiplex PCR was run with 60 Vbeta primers and 13 Jbeta primers. Sequencing was performed with immunoSEQ multiplex PCR; in TCRdb, only in-frame clones are kept and a portion is missing. The data hold some 140,000 clones, with less than 80% observed a single time. Comment on this clone: The antigen is undetermined.

With 4 bases removed from V and 4 bases from J, the gap between germline ends came to 15 bases. This CDR3 comprises 14 residues. Germline V lookup: CDR1 SGHRS, CDR2 YFSETQ. Study-wide results and limits: Of the V segments, some could not be distinguished, including TRBV6-2 and TRBV6-3, and were excluded.

This TCR derives from a middle-aged man in good health and CMV-seropositive. V usage is TRBV5-1 and J usage is TRBJ2-7, with D unclear. Sequenced: PBMCs. CDR3 in amino acids: CASSKRTTGYEQYF. The CDR3 nucleotides are TGCGCCAGCAGCAAACGAACCACGGGTTACGAGCAGTACTTC.